Presented here are 30 T cell receptor beta chains from one specimen sequenced in a study of shared clonotypes between healthy human individuals. The table came from immunoSEQ multiplex PCR; TCRdb's copy has only in-frame clones and leaves some out. There are some 470,000 clones in the sample; 76% occur only once, and 10% to 15% lies in the top ten. Sequenced: PBMCs. Source of these receptors: a woman aged 35 to 49 in good health. Some clones in this sample may be carry-over from other donors' samples.

The CDR3 region is CASSTGGENTEAFF. The CDR3 nucleotides read TGTGCCAGCAGCACCGGGGGTGAGAACACTGAAGCTTTCTTT. The V gene is TRBV6-5, the J gene TRBJ1-1; D is possibly TRBD1 (5 bases). V lost 6 bases and J lost 1, with 12 bases in between. This CDR3 has 14 amino acids. CDR1 and CDR2 from the germline V gene are MNHEY and SVGAGI.

J is TRBJ2-2 and V is TRBV4-3; no definite D call. CDR3 length: 16 amino acids. V dropped 3 bases and J dropped 0 bases, with 11 bases sitting between them. Germline V gives CDR1 LGHNA, CDR2 YSLEER. For the CDR3, the DNA is TGCGCCAGCAGCCAGGAAGCATATGCGAACACCGGGGAGCTGTTTTTT. It codes for CASSQEAYANTGELFF.

The V call is TRBV5-1, the J call TRBJ1-1; the D gene is possibly TRBD1 (6 bases). This CDR3 has 16 residues. V was trimmed by 0 bases and J by 2 bases, leaving 14 bases between them. CDR1 is SGHRS and CDR2 is YFSETQ in the germline V gene. The CDR3 sequence: CASSLASGAGNTEAFF. The CDR3 bases are TGCGCCAGCAGCTTGGCGTCAGGGGCGGGAAACACTGAAGCTTTCTTT.

The J gene is TRBJ2-2, the V gene TRBV5-1; 13 bases align to TRBD2. This CDR3 comprises 19 residues. The trim removed 7 bases at V and 6 bases at J, leaving 18 bases unmatched. CDR1 SGHRS and CDR2 YFSETQ come from the germline V gene. Here the CDR3 DNA reads TGCGCCAGCTTCCCCCCCGGGACTAGCGGGATCCCAGGACCCGGGGAGCTGTTTTTT. Protein: CASFPPGTSGIPGPGELFF.

This chain joins TRBV11-2 and TRBJ2-5; no clear D. The CDR3 has 15 amino acids. Germline values: CDR1 SGHAT, CDR2 FQNNGV. V was trimmed by 5 bases and J by 5 bases, leaving 18 bases between them. For the CDR3, the DNA is TGTGCCAGCAGCCCCACCGTATTGTTGGGGGAGACCCAGTACTTC. This translates into CASSPTVLLGETQYF.

This CDR3 is CASQRVAGVGNEQFF. In nucleotides, the CDR3 is TGCGCCAGCCAAAGGGTAGCGGGAGTAGGGAATGAGCAGTTCTTC. V usage is TRBV10-2 and J usage is TRBJ2-1; 9 bases fit TRBD2. The germline gives CDR1 WSHSY, CDR2 SAAADI. The CDR3 is 15 residues long. V trimming: 8 bases; J trimming: 7 bases; junction bases outside the gene matches: 12.

This clone is a singleton in its sample. This rearrangement joins TRBV28 to TRBJ1-5; D is perhaps TRBD1 (5 bases). CDR3 size: 12 residues. Germline V gene lookup returns CDR1 MDHEN and CDR2 SYDVKM. The V end lost 5 bases, the J end lost 8 bases, and 10 bases lay between the germline ends. CDR3 protein: CASSTPQEPQHF. CDR3 in DNA: TGTGCCAGCAGTACACCACAGGAGCCCCAGCATTTT.

About this clone itself: A much larger clone differs from this one at a single base, so this may be a read error. Other nucleotide sequences in the sample specify the same CDR3. Here the CDR3 reads CSVGTHNEQFF. For the CDR3, the DNA is TGCAGCGTTGGAACCCACAATGAGCAGTTCTTC. V gene TRBV29-1 combines with J gene TRBJ2-1; unclear D gene. Trimming stripped 4 bases from V and 5 bases from J, with 6 bases between. The CDR3 spans 11 residues. The germline V gene has CDR1 SQVTM and CDR2 ANQGSEA.

The chain carries TRBV5-4 and TRBJ1-2; 9 bases align to TRBD1. The CDR3 is 17 amino acids. Germline V gene lookup returns CDR1 SGHNT and CDR2 YYREEE (reference sequence). The V gene end was trimmed by 2 bases and the J gene end by 3 bases; junction bases not matched to a gene: 11. CDR3 nucleotide sequence: TGTGCCAGCAGCTTTGCAGCGGGGACAGGGTCAGACTATGGCTACACCTTC. Amino acids: CASSFAAGTGSDYGYTF.

This clone was detected a few times. V is TRBV4-1 and J is TRBJ2-2; D remains ambiguous. The germline V and J ends were trimmed by 4 bases and 0 bases, with 15 bases remaining between them. The CDR3 totals 17 residues. The germline V gene has CDR1 MGHRA and CDR2 YSYEKL. Written as DNA, the CDR3 is TGCGCCAGCAGCCTAACCCCACCGAAGTCGAACACCGGGGAGCTGTTTTTT. Encoded protein: CASSLTPPKSNTGELFF.

A note on this clone: A far bigger clonotype differs at one base, so this is likely a read error. This chain uses TRBV6-1 with TRBJ2-6; D is undetermined. Germline V gene data show CDR1 as MNHNS and CDR2 as SASEGT. Trimming shortened V by 8 bases and J by 0 bases, and 11 bases separated the two germline ends. This CDR3 has 15 amino acids. The CDR3 is CASGAENSGANVLTF. The CDR3 nucleotides are TGTGCCAGCGGTGCGGAGAACTCTGGGGCCAACGTCCTGACTTTC.

The rearrangement links TRBV18 to TRBJ2-1, with D possibly TRBD2 on 5 matching bases. The CDR3 totals 16 residues. With 0 bases removed from V and 0 bases from J, the gap between germline ends came to 9 bases. CDR1 is KGHSH and CDR2 is LQKENI in the germline V gene. The DNA of the CDR3 is TGTGCCAGCTCACCACCTTTAGCGAGCTCCTACAATGAGCAGTTCTTC. This sequence encodes CASSPPLASSYNEQFF.

Notes on this clone: Since a far larger clone is one base different, this is likely a read error. This same CDR3 is encoded by further DNA sequences in the sample. This sequence joins TRBV6-1 and TRBJ2-2; weak D call: TRBD2 (6 bases). The CDR3 consists of 14 residues. Germline CDR1 reads MNHNS; CDR2 reads SASEGT. The CDR3 reads CASSEVADTGGLFF. The CDR3 bases are TGTGCCAGCAGTGAAGTTGCGGACACCGGGGGGCTGTTTTTT.

The chain recombines TRBV29-1 with TRBJ2-5; 8 bases align to TRBD1. Germline assignment: CDR1 SQVTM and CDR2 ANQGSEA. V was clipped by 7 bases and J by 5 bases; unmatched bases: 9. The CDR3 runs 13 residues. DNA for the CDR3: TGCAGCGGGCTGGACAGGGATTGGGAGACCCAGTACTTC. Its protein product is CSGLDRDWETQYF.

CDR3: CASSPEASLRGNEQFF. CDR3 in DNA: TGTGCCAGCAGCCCAGAGGCCAGTTTGAGGGGCAATGAGCAGTTCTTC. V usage is TRBV11-2 and J usage is TRBJ2-1; possibly TRBD1 or TRBD2 for D (5 bases each). V lost 5 bases and J 6 bases, leaving 20 bases between the germline ends. This CDR3 region has 16 residues. The germline V gene encodes CDR1 SGHAT and CDR2 FQNNGV.

V and J are TRBV20-1 and TRBJ2-7; D remains unclear. The V and J ends lost 7 bases and 2 bases respectively, with 9 bases between them. The CDR3 has 11 amino acids. CDR1 DFQATT and CDR2 SNEGSKA come from the germline V gene (reference sequence). The CDR3 DNA is TGCAGTGTTCAGGTACCCTACGAGCAGTACTTC. Translating gives CSVQVPYEQYF.

This clone was counted only a few times. CDR3 amino acids: CASSLGGREYGYTF. In DNA, the CDR3 is TGCGCCAGCAGCTTGGGAGGCAGGGAGTATGGCTACACCTTC. The V and J genes are TRBV5-1 and TRBJ1-2; tentative D call: TRBD1 (5 bases). Trimming cost V 0 bases and J 5 bases, with 11 bases left between them. The CDR3 totals 14 residues. CDR1 and CDR2 from the germline V gene are SGHRS and YFSETQ.

V usage is TRBV18 and J usage is TRBJ2-1; 8 positions agree with TRBD2. Unmatched junction bases numbered 4, after V lost 1 base and J lost 2 bases. Germline CDR1 KGHSH, CDR2 LQKENI. CDR3 length equals 16 residues. CDR3 coding DNA: TGTGCCAGCTCACCACTGGCGGGAGGCACCTACAATGAGCAGTTCTTC. As protein: CASSPLAGGTYNEQFF.

This clone showed up just once. The V gene is TRBV11-2, the J gene TRBJ2-2; tentative D call: TRBD1 (5 bases). This CDR3 comprises 17 residues. Germline CDR1 SGHAT, CDR2 FQNNGV. V dropped 6 bases and J dropped 1 base, with 18 bases sitting between them. This CDR3 is CASSLVGYRKNTGELFF. CDR3 DNA: TGTGCCAGCAGTCTAGTTGGCTACAGGAAGAACACCGGGGAGCTGTTTTTT.

CDR3 coding DNA: TGTGCCAGCAGTTTATCGCTGGGACAGGGACCCTACGAGCAGTACTTC. Translating gives CASSLSLGQGPYEQYF. This chain connects TRBV27 to TRBJ2-7; TRBD1 matches at 9 bases. J lost 2 bases, V lost 0 bases, and 5 bases had no gene match. This CDR3 spans 16 amino acids. CDR1 is MNHEY, CDR2 SMNVEV, per germline (reference sequence).

The rearrangement links TRBV15 to TRBJ2-7; the D is unclear. The germline gives CDR1 LNHNV, CDR2 YYDKDF (reference sequence). The CDR3 has 15 amino acids. V shed 1 base and J shed 0 bases, with 10 bases lying between them. CDR3 region: CATSRVRGYSYEQYF. CDR3 coding DNA: TGTGCCACCAGCAGAGTCCGCGGTTACTCCTACGAGCAGTACTTC.

V and J are TRBV6-5 and TRBJ1-4; no definite D call. V lost 5 bases, J lost 8 bases, and 12 bases lay in between. This CDR3 spans 13 amino acids. Germline V lookup: CDR1 MNHEY, CDR2 SVGAGI. In DNA, the CDR3 is TGTGCCAGCAGTCTTACGATGGACGAAAAACTGTTTTTT. Translation: CASSLTMDEKLFF.

This sequence joins TRBV18 and TRBJ1-1; possible D gene TRBD1, 5 bases. The CDR3 length is 14 residues. Per germline, CDR1 KGHSH and CDR2 LQKENI. V dropped 2 bases and J dropped 5 bases, with 12 bases sitting between them. The CDR3 sequence: CASSPRQGRTEAFF. As DNA, the CDR3 is TGTGCCAGCTCACCAAGGCAGGGACGAACTGAAGCTTTCTTT.

This chain connects TRBV19 to TRBJ2-3; TRBD1 or TRBD2 may be the D gene (7 bases each). The ends were cut back, 6 bases at V and 2 bases at J, with 24 bases in the middle. From germline, CDR1 is LNHDA and CDR2 SQIVND (reference sequence). This CDR3 spans 18 amino acids. In DNA form, the CDR3 reads TGTGCCAGTAGCCGGGACAGACTAAGGGGGGACTACACAGATACGCAGTATTTT. This gives the protein CASSRDRLRGDYTDTQYF.

This chain links TRBV7-3 with TRBJ2-1, with 7 nucleotides matching TRBD2. The CDR3 sequence is 13 residues long. Germline V gene lookup returns CDR1 SGHTA and CDR2 FQGTGA. The J segment lost 7 bases and the V segment lost 4 bases, leaving 4 bases of the junction unmatched. The DNA of the CDR3 is TGTGCCAGCAGCTCCCTGGGAGGGAATGAGCAGTTCTTC. It is translated as CASSSLGGNEQFF.

Only a few counts were recorded for this clone. Other DNA sequences from this sample encode an identical CDR3 as well. The chain joins TRBV7-9 to TRBJ1-1; D ambiguous. V lost 1 base and J lost 1, with 4 bases in between. This CDR3 comprises 13 residues. From germline, CDR1 is SEHNR and CDR2 FQNEAQ (reference sequence). CDR3 nucleotide sequence: TGTGCCAGCAGCTTAGTGGGGAACACTGAAGCTTTCTTT. It codes for CASSLVGNTEAFF.

V is TRBV5-6 and J is TRBJ2-3, with no clear D. Trimming cost V 6 bases and J 0 bases, with 14 bases left between them. This CDR3 spans 15 amino acids. Germline CDR1 and CDR2: SGHDT and YYEEEE. The CDR3 sequence is CASNFSTTSTDTQYF. In DNA form, the CDR3 reads TGTGCCAGCAACTTCTCTACTACTAGCACAGATACGCAGTATTTT.

This clone came up a few times. V is TRBV6-4 and J is TRBJ1-2, with TRBD1 as a possible D gene (6 bases). The CDR3 covers 16 residues. Germline V gene lookup returns CDR1 MRHNA and CDR2 SNTAGT. Trimming left V 3 bases short and J 4 bases short, with 18 bases between. CDR3 DNA sequence: TGTGCCAGCAGTGATGGTTCGGACAGCACAGTCTATGGCTACACCTTC. Translation gives CASSDGSDSTVYGYTF.

This clone was recorded a few times. The chain links TRBV5-1 to TRBJ2-2, with 10 bases identical to TRBD2. Germline CDR1 and CDR2: SGHRS and YFSETQ. The CDR3 totals 15 residues. V lost 7 bases to trimming and J lost 5 bases; unmatched junction nucleotides: 8. The CDR3 loop reads CASGSSGSFTGELFF. The DNA of the CDR3 is TGCGCCAGCGGGTCTAGCGGGAGCTTTACCGGGGAGCTGTTTTTT.

The rearrangement links TRBV7-2 to TRBJ2-7, with D maybe TRBD1 (6 bases). The germline V gene encodes CDR1 SGHTA and CDR2 FQGNSA. This CDR3 has 14 residues. Trimming pared 6 bases from V and 3 bases from J, leaving 15 bases between. Written as DNA, the CDR3 is TGTGCCAGCAGTGGGGGCCCTACCGTCTACGAGCAGTACTTC. Its protein is CASSGGPTVYEQYF.